The clone carrying this T cell receptor beta chain has just a few counts. One entry per CDR3 protein results from TCRdb running MiXCR on the RT-PCR reads. This sample yields more than 450,000 distinct CDR3 sequences, of which 10% to 12% are seen a single time; roughly 11% belongs to the top ten. These data come from a study of response to subunit inactivated influenza vaccine. Per germline, CDR1 DFQATT and CDR2 SNEGSKA (reference sequence). This CDR3 has 15 residues. The V and J ends lost 3 bases and 6 bases respectively, with 17 bases between them. These sequences were also reported in another study, on T cells expressing NK-cell markers. That source adds: Template switching by 5'RACE with UMIs generated the TCR beta cDNA. It was sorted CD3+CD56+NKG2C+, CD3+CD56+NKG2C- and CD3+CD56-NKG2C+ T cells that supplied the TCR beta repertoires. The authors applied an anti-gamma-delta TCR antibody in several experiments, and it restricted sorting to alpha-beta TCR T cells.

This specimen was PBMCs from blood, taken on the day of vaccination. This sequence originates from a middle-aged man who received an inactivated influenza vaccine. The chain employs TRBV20-1 and TRBJ2-2; the D is unclear. The CDR3 reads CSASLDGQDAGELFF. The CDR3 nucleotides are TGCAGTGCTAGTCTAGACGGGCAGGACGCCGGGGAGCTGTTTTTT.